The rows below give T cell receptor beta chains drawn from one sample of a study of cytomegalovirus exposure and HLA in healthy donors. TCRdb keeps only in-frame clones here, not all; method: immunoSEQ multiplex PCR. This sample carries 100,000 to 150,000 clones, around 96% of them seen once, and the ten largest clones take about 1.7%. Input material: PBMCs. The receptors shown here come from a young man in good health and CMV-seronegative. The CDR3 runs from the conserved cysteine through the conserved F or W. Fields, in order: clone size, V gene, D gene, J gene, CDR3 protein, CDR3 DNA. The D gene is left open where the match is weak. Rows give clone size only sometimes, using once, few, many, or a class for an expanded clone.

.	TRBV5-6	.	TRBJ2-7	CASSGSSYEQYF	TGTGCCAGCAGCGGGAGCTCCTACGAGCAGTACTTC
.	TRBV5-1	TRBD1	TRBJ1-2	CASSSGQQYGYTF	TGCGCCAGCAGCTCGGGACAGCAGTATGGCTACACCTTC
.	TRBV6-5	TRBD1	TRBJ1-1	CASRSPGGAFF	TGTGCCAGCAGGTCGCCAGGGGGAGCTTTCTTT
.	TRBV4-2	.	TRBJ1-2	CASSLSVYGYTF	TGTGCCAGCAGCCTCTCGGTTTATGGCTACACCTTC
.	TRBV7-9	.	TRBJ2-3	CASSPLTGATDTQYF	TGTGCCAGCAGCCCCTTGACGGGAGCCACAGATACGCAGTATTTT
few	TRBV7-8	.	TRBJ1-5	CATPEVSGSNQPQHF	TGTGCCACTCCCGAGGTCTCGGGTAGCAATCAGCCCCAGCATTTT
.	TRBV7-9	.	TRBJ2-2	CASSLTGYRGELFF	TGTGCCAGCAGCCTTACAGGGTACCGCGGGGAGCTGTTTTTT
.	TRBV2	TRBD1	TRBJ1-5	CASSTGQGASYGNQPQHF	TGTGCCAGCAGTACGGGACAGGGGGCTTCATACGGCAATCAGCCCCAGCATTTT
.	TRBV4-2	.	TRBJ2-3	CASADSESTDTQYF	TGTGCCAGCGCTGATTCGGAGAGCACAGATACGCAGTATTTT
.	TRBV29-1	TRBD1	TRBJ1-2	CSVEAPGGYYGYTF	TGCAGCGTTGAGGCTCCAGGGGGCTACTATGGCTACACCTTC
.	TRBV13	.	TRBJ2-5	CASSLAETQYF	TGTGCCAGCAGCTTGGCAGAGACCCAGTACTTC
.	TRBV18	TRBD2	TRBJ2-7	CASSPGLASEQYF	TGTGCCAGCTCACCAGGACTAGCATCCGAGCAGTACTTC
.	TRBV15	TRBD2	TRBJ2-3	CATSRGIGLAVSTDTQYF	TGTGCCACCAGCAGAGGGATAGGACTAGCGGTTAGCACAGATACGCAGTATTTT
.	TRBV28	TRBD1	TRBJ1-2	CASSPQGAPRSSYGYTF	TGTGCCAGCAGTCCCCAGGGGGCCCCGCGTTCTAGCTATGGCTACACCTTC
.	TRBV4-3	TRBD1	TRBJ2-1	CASSQGAPGTGVYNEQFF	TGCGCCAGCAGCCAAGGCGCTCCCGGGACAGGGGTCTACAATGAGCAGTTCTTC
.	TRBV5-4	.	TRBJ2-2	CASSPGLLDRNTGELFF	TGTGCCAGCAGCCCCGGCTTATTGGACAGAAACACCGGGGAGCTGTTTTTT
.	TRBV28	TRBD1	TRBJ1-2	CATAGTALYGYTF	TGTGCCACCGCCGGGACAGCACTCTATGGCTACACCTTC
.	TRBV28	TRBD1	TRBJ2-2	CASRLTGDWGTGELFF	TGTGCCAGCAGGCTCACAGGGGATTGGGGCACCGGGGAGCTGTTTTTT
.	TRBV6-6	.	TRBJ1-5	CASSYRESNQPQHF	TGTGCCAGCAGTTACAGGGAGAGCAATCAGCCCCAGCATTTT
.	TRBV4-3	.	TRBJ2-1	CASSQARGSLRQFF	TGCGCCAGCAGCCAGGCGCGAGGATCGTTAAGGCAGTTCTTC
.	TRBV2	TRBD1	TRBJ1-5	CASSAPPGQGASQPQHF	TGTGCCAGCAGTGCACCCCCGGGACAGGGGGCCAGTCAGCCCCAGCATTTT
.	TRBV2	.	TRBJ2-5	CASSETEQYQETQYF	TGTGCCAGCAGTGAGACAGAACAGTACCAAGAGACCCAGTACTTC
.	TRBV30	TRBD2	TRBJ2-5	CAWAERETGQETQYF	TGTGCCTGGGCGGAGCGGGAGACAGGCCAAGAGACCCAGTACTTC
.	TRBV4-3	.	TRBJ2-7	CASSQVSLSSYEQYF	TGCGCCAGCAGCCAAGTCTCCCTCAGCTCCTACGAGCAGTACTTC
.	TRBV29-1	.	TRBJ1-1	CSVEGRATTEAFF	TGCAGCGTTGAGGGCAGGGCGACCACTGAAGCTTTCTTT
.	TRBV28	.	TRBJ1-4	CASRLQGRGNEKLFF	TGTGCCAGCAGACTACAGGGAAGGGGTAATGAAAAACTGTTTTTT
.	TRBV7-9	.	TRBJ2-1	CASRITRDEQFF	TGTGCCAGCAGAATAACTAGGGATGAGCAGTTCTTC
.	TRBV25-1	.	TRBJ1-5	CASSDQGSQPQHF	TGTGCCAGCAGTGATCAGGGCTCTCAGCCCCAGCATTTT
.	TRBV14	TRBD1	TRBJ1-1	CASSRTGTGVTEAFF	TGTGCCAGCAGCCGTACCGGGACAGGGGTCACTGAAGCTTTCTTT
.	TRBV5-8	.	TRBJ1-5	CASSQGPYSNQPQHF	TGTGCCAGCAGTCAGGGGCCATATAGCAATCAGCCCCAGCATTTT
.	TRBV6-4	TRBD2	TRBJ2-3	CASSLAGGPPTDTQYF	TGTGCCAGCAGTTTAGCGGGAGGGCCCCCCACAGATACGCAGTATTTT
.	TRBV7-9	.	TRBJ1-2	CASSLGQINYGYTF	TGTGCCAGCAGCTTAGGTCAGATTAACTATGGCTACACCTTC
.	TRBV27	TRBD2	TRBJ2-7	CASRLPGTSGRENSYEQYF	TGTGCCAGCAGACTACCCGGGACTAGCGGGAGGGAAAACTCCTACGAGCAGTACTTC
.	TRBV5-6	TRBD2	TRBJ2-1	CASSLWTAGEKFF	TGTGCCAGCAGCTTGTGGACAGCGGGGGAAAAATTCTTC
.	TRBV28	TRBD1	TRBJ1-1	CASSFVTGKAFF	TGTGCCAGCAGTTTTGTGACAGGGAAAGCTTTCTTT
once	TRBV4-3	TRBD2	TRBJ2-2	CASSHAGTRGPAGELFF	TGCGCCAGCAGCCACGCCGGGACTAGGGGCCCCGCCGGGGAGCTGTTTTTT
.	TRBV13	TRBD1	TRBJ2-7	CASSLDPWDSTNEQYF	TGTGCCAGCAGCTTAGATCCATGGGACAGCACTAACGAGCAGTACTTC
.	TRBV29-1	TRBD2	TRBJ2-3	CSVEQLAGAGTDTQYF	TGCAGCGTTGAGCAATTAGCGGGAGCAGGTACAGATACGCAGTATTTT
.	TRBV5-1	TRBD2	TRBJ2-1	CASSIVAGGPASYNEQFF	TGCGCCAGCAGCATAGTAGCGGGAGGGCCCGCGTCCTACAATGAGCAGTTCTTC
once	TRBV7-9	.	TRBJ1-1	CASTLDSLNTEAFF	TGTGCCAGCACCCTGGACAGTTTGAACACTGAAGCTTTCTTT
.	TRBV5-6	TRBD1	TRBJ2-7	CASSDTGTGGYEQYF	TGTGCCAGCAGCGATACCGGGACAGGGGGCTACGAGCAGTACTTC
.	TRBV7-3	TRBD1	TRBJ1-1	CASSDPTGGGNTEAFF	TGTGCCAGCAGTGATCCGACAGGGGGTGGTAACACTGAAGCTTTCTTT
.	TRBV7-3	TRBD2	TRBJ2-2	CASSLTGSSGRGGTGELFF	TGTGCCAGCAGCTTAACGGGGAGTAGCGGGAGGGGAGGCACCGGGGAGCTGTTTTTT
.	TRBV30	.	TRBJ1-5	CAWSEDRNQPQHF	TGTGCCTGGAGTGAAGACAGAAATCAGCCCCAGCATTTT
.	TRBV4-2	.	TRBJ2-2	CASSQDRAGVAGELFF	TGTGCCAGCAGCCAAGATCGAGCAGGGGTAGCCGGGGAGCTGTTTTTT
.	TRBV4-2	TRBD1	TRBJ2-4	CASSQDRVTGNPENIQYF	TGTGCCAGCAGCCAAGATCGCGTGACAGGGAATCCCGAAAACATTCAGTACTTC
.	TRBV9	TRBD1	TRBJ2-7	CASSVSGQGYEQYF	TGTGCCAGCAGCGTATCGGGACAGGGGTACGAGCAGTACTTC
.	TRBV29-1	.	TRBJ1-1	CSVEDRGANTEAFF	TGCAGCGTTGAAGATCGGGGGGCGAACACTGAAGCTTTCTTT
.	TRBV5-6	.	TRBJ2-2	CASSLLGGNTGELFF	TGTGCCAGCAGCTTGCTAGGGGGAAACACCGGGGAGCTGTTTTTT
.	TRBV4-1	.	TRBJ1-3	CASSLSERVGNTIYF	TGCGCCAGCAGCCTGAGCGAGAGGGTTGGAAACACCATATATTTT
.	TRBV6-5	.	TRBJ1-1	CASSYGLPNTEAFF	TGTGCCAGCAGTTACGGGCTACCGAACACTGAAGCTTTCTTT
.	TRBV10-2	.	TRBJ1-2	CASSESSWGDGYTF	TGCGCCAGCAGTGAGTCGAGCTGGGGGGATGGCTACACCTTC